The 4 T cell receptor beta chains below were found in one sample sequenced in a study of T cells after posttransplantation cyclophosphamide. Data came from immunoSEQ multiplex PCR; TCRdb stores just in-frame clones and leaves some out. Listed for the sample are 25,000 to 30,000 clones, none seen a single time. Sequences were obtained from PBMCs. These receptors came from a woman aged 60-75 years in good health, CMV-negative, and a related stem cell transplant donor.

The sample holds many counts of this clone. The chain has TRBV28 and TRBJ2-7; tentatively, D is TRBD2 (6 bases). V dropped 6 bases and J dropped 2 bases, with 8 bases sitting between them. The CDR3 loop spans 12 amino acids. Germline CDR1 reads MDHEN; CDR2 reads SYDVKM. The CDR3 DNA follows: TGTGCCAGCAGACGGAGGGCCTACGAGCAGTACTTC. Its protein is CASRRRAYEQYF.

This clone was counted many times. The chain joins TRBV6-4 to TRBJ1-1; 8 nucleotides align to TRBD1. Looked up from germline, CDR1 is MRHNA and CDR2 is SNTAGT. V was pared by 4 bases and J by 6 bases, with 4 bases of the junction left unmatched. The CDR3 consists of 13 residues. The CDR3, as DNA: TGTGCCAGCAGTGTGGACAGGGCCTCTGAAGCTTTCTTT. It encodes CASSVDRASEAFF.

This clone was observed many times. This chain uses TRBV5-4 with TRBJ2-3; 12 positions agree with TRBD2. With V trimmed by 0 bases and J by 4 bases, 6 bases remained unmatched. Per germline, CDR1 SGHNT and CDR2 YYREEE (reference sequence). The CDR3 sequence is 17 residues long. CDR3: CASSLVASGGASDTQYF. The CDR3 nucleotides are TGTGCCAGCAGCTTGGTGGCTAGCGGGGGGGCATCAGATACGCAGTATTTT.

This clone has a count of ten or more. The J gene is TRBJ2-5, the V gene TRBV4-2; D is uncertain. Germline assignment: CDR1 LGHNA and CDR2 YNFKEQ. Trimming shortened V by 1 base and J by 0 bases, and 12 bases separated the two germline ends. This CDR3 spans 16 amino acids. The CDR3: CASSQVDSSYQETQYF. As DNA, the CDR3 is TGTGCCAGCAGCCAAGTAGACTCCTCGTACCAAGAGACCCAGTACTTC.